This TCR beta chain came from a study of a mutant IDH1 vaccine in newly diagnosed glioma. Comment on this clone: The antigen remains undetermined.

V was clipped by 0 bases and J by 4 bases, with 12 bases between them. The CDR3 runs to 15 residues. Per germline, CDR1 SGHTA and CDR2 FQGNSA. Study observations and caveats: Pseudoprogression seemed unlinked to shifts in top peripheral T cell clonotypes.

TCRdb keeps only in-frame clones here, not all; method: immunoSEQ multiplex PCR. The data show some 52,000 clones, about 91% seen once. The time point was: week 11, during vaccination. Vaccination comprised doses that each held 300 ug of mutant IDH1 20-mer peptide, plus topical imiquimod. This receptor was obtained from a man aged 50 to 59 with glioma. The V gene is TRBV7-2, the J gene TRBJ2-5, with a tentative D call TRBD2 (6 bases). This sample comprised PBMCs, obtained from a glioma patient whose treatment included an IDH1 peptide vaccine. CDR3 in amino acids: CASSLARGIGETQYF. CDR3 coding DNA: TGTGCCAGCAGCTTAGCGCGGGGTATCGGAGAGACCCAGTACTTC.